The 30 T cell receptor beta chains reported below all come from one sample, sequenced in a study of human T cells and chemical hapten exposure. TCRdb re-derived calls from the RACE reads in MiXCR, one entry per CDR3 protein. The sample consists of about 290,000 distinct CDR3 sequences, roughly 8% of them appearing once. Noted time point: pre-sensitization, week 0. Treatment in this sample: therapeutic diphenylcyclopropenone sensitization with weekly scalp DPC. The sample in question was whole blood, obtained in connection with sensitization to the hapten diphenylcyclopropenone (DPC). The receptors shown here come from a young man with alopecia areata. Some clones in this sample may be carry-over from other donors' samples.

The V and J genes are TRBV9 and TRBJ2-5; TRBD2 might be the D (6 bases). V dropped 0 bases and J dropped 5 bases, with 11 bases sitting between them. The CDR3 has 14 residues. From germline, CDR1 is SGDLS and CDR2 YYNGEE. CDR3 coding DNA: TGTGCCAGCAGCGTAGGGCTAGCGAGGGAGACCCAGTACTTC. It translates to CASSVGLARETQYF.

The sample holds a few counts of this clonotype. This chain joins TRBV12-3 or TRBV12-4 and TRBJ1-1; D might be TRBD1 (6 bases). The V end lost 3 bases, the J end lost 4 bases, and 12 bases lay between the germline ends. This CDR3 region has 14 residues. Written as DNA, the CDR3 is TGTGCCAGCAGTTTCAAGGGGGGGGGCACTGAAGCTTTCTTT. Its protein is CASSFKGGGTEAFF.

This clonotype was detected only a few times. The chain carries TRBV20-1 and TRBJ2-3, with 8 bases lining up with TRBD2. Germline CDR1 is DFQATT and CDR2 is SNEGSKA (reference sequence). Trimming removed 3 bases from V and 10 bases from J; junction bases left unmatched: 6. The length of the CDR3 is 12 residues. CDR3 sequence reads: CSARGTRVAQYF. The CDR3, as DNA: TGCAGTGCTAGGGGGACTAGAGTGGCGCAGTATTTT.

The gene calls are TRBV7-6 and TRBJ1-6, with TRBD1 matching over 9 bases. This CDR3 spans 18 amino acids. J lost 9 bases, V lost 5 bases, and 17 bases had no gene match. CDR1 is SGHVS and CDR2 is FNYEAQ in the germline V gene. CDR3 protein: CASSRSGTGTSQFSPLHF. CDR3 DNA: TGTGCCAGCAGCCGATCCGGGACAGGGACCTCCCAATTTTCACCCCTCCACTTT.

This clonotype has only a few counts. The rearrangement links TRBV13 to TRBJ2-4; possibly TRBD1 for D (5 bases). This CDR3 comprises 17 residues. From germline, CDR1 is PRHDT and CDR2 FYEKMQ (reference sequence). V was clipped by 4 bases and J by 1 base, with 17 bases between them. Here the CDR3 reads CASSSVDSLRAKNIQYF. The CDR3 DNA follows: TGTGCCAGCAGCTCGGTCGACAGCCTACGGGCCAAAAACATTCAGTACTTC.

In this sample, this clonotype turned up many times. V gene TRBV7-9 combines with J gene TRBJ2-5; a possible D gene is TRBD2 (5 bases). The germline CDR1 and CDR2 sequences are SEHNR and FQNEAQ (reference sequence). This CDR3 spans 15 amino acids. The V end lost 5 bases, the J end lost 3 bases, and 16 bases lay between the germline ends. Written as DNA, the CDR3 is TGTGCCAGCAGCCATTTTCGCCCCGGGGAAGAGACCCAGTACTTC. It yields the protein CASSHFRPGEETQYF.

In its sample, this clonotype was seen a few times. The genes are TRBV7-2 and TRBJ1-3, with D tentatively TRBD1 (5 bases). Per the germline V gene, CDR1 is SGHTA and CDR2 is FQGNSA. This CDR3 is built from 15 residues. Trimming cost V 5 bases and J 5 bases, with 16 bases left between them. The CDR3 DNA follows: TGTGCCAGCAGCCCCTCCTTTTCGGGGCGAAACACCATATATTTT. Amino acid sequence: CASSPSFSGRNTIYF.

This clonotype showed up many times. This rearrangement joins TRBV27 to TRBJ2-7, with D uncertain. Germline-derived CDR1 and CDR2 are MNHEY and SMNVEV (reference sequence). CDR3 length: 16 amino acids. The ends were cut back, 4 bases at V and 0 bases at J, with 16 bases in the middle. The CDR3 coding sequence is TGTGCCAGCAGTTCCTACTTGACGCAGAGCTCCTACGAGCAGTACTTC. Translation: CASSSYLTQSSYEQYF.

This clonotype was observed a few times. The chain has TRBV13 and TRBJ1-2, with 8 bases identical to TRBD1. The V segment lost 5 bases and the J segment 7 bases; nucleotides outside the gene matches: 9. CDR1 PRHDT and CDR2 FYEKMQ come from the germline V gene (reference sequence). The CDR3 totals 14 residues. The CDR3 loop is CASSPRTGLRGYTF. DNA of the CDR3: TGTGCCAGCAGCCCGAGGACAGGGCTCCGTGGCTACACCTTC.

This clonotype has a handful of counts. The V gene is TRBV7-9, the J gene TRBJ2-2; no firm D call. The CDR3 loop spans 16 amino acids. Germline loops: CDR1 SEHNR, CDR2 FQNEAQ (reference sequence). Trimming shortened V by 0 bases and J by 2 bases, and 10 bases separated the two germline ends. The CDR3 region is CASSLARIKNTGELFF. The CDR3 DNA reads TGTGCCAGCAGCTTAGCCAGGATTAAAAACACCGGGGAGCTGTTTTTT. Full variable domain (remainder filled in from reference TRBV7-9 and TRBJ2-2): DTGVSQNPRHKITKRGQNVTFRCDPISEHNRLYWYRQTLGQGPEFLTYFQNEAQLEKSRLLSDRFSAERPKGSFSTLEIQRTEQGDSAMYLCASSLARIKNTGELFFGEGSRLTVL.

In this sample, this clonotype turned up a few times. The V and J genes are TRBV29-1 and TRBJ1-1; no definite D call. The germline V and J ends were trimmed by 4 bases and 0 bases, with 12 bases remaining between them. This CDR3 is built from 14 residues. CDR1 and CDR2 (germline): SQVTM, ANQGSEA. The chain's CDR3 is CSVGIGGLNTEAFF. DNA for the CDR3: TGCAGCGTTGGGATTGGAGGGCTGAACACTGAAGCTTTCTTT. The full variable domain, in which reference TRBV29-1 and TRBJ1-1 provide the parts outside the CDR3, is SAVISQKPSRDICQRGTSLTIQCQVDSQVTMMFWYRQQPGQSLTLIATANQGSEATYESGFVIDKFPISRPNLTFSTLTVSNMSPEDSSIYLCSVGIGGLNTEAFFGQGTRLTVV.

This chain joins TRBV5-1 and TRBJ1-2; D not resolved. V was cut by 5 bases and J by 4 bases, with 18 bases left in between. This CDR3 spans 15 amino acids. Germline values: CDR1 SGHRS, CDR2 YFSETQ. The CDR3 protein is CASRAGYSRFYGYTF. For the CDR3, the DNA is TGCGCCAGCAGGGCTGGTTATTCGAGGTTCTATGGCTACACCTTC.

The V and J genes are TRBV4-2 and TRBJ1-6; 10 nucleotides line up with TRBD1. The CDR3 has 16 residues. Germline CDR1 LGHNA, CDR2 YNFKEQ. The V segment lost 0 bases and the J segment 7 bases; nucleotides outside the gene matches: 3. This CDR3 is CASSQDWGQGNSPLHF. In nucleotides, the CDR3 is TGTGCCAGCAGCCAAGATTGGGGACAGGGGAATTCACCCCTCCACTTT.

This CDR3 is CASSYGWGSQETQYF. CDR3 sequence (DNA): TGTGCCAGCAGTTACGGGTGGGGGTCACAAGAGACCCAGTACTTC. The chain combines TRBV6-5 with TRBJ2-5, with D tentatively TRBD1 or TRBD2 (5 bases each). CDR1 and CDR2 (germline): MNHEY, SVGAGI. V gave up 2 bases and J gave up 2 bases, with 12 bases separating them. The CDR3 is 15 residues long.

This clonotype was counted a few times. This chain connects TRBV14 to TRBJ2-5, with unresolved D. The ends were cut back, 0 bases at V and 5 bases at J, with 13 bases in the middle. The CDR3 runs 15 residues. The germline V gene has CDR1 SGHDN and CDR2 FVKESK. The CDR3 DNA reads TGTGCCAGCAGCCAAGATGACCGGGCGGCGGAGACCCAGTACTTC. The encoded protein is CASSQDDRAAETQYF.

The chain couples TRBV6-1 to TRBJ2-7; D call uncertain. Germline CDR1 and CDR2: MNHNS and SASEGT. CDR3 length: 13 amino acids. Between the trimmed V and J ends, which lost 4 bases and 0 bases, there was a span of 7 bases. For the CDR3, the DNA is TGTGCCAGCAGTGTCGTTAGCTCCTACGAGCAGTACTTC. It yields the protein CASSVVSSYEQYF.

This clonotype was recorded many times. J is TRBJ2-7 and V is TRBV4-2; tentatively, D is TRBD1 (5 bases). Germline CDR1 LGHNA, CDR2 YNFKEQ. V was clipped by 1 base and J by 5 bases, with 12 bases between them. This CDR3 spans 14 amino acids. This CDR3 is CASSQGYDRHEQYF. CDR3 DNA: TGTGCCAGCAGCCAAGGATATGACAGACACGAGCAGTACTTC.

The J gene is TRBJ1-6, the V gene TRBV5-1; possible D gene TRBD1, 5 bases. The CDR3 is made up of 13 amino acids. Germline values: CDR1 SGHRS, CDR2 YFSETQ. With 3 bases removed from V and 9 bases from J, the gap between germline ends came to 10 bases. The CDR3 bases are TGCGCCAGCAGCTCGCAGGGAATTTCACCCCTCCACTTT. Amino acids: CASSSQGISPLHF.

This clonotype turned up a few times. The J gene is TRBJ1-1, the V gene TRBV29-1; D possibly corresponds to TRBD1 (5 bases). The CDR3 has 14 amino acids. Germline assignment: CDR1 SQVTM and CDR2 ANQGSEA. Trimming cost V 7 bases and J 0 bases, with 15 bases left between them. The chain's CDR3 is CSAGRQLMNTEAFF. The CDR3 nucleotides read TGCAGCGCAGGGCGTCAGCTAATGAACACTGAAGCTTTCTTT.

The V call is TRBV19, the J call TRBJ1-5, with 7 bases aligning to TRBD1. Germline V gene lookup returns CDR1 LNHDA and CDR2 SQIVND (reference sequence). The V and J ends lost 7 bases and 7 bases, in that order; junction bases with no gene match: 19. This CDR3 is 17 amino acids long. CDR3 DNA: TGTGCCAGTACCCACTCTCACATTGAGGGGGCTTGGCAGCCCCAGCATTTT. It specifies CASTHSHIEGAWQPQHF.

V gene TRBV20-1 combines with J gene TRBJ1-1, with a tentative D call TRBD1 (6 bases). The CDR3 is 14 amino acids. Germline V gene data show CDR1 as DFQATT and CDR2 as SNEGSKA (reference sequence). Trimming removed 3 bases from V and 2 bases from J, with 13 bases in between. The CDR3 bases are TGCAGTGCTAGGGGGACAAAAGCCAACACTGAAGCTTTCTTT. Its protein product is CSARGTKANTEAFF.

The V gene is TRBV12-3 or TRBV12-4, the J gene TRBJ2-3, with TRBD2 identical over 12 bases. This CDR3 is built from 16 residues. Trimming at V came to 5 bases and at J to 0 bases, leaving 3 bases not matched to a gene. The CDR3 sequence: CASSGGTSGSTDTQYF. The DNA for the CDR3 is TGTGCCAGCAGTGGTGGGACTAGCGGGAGCACAGATACGCAGTATTTT.

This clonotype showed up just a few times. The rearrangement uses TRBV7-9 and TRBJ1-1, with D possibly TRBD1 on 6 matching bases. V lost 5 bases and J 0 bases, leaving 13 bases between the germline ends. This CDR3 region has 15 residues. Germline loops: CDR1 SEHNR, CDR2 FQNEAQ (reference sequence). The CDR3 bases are TGTGCCAGCAGCGCCCGACAGGCGCTGAACACTGAAGCTTTCTTT. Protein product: CASSARQALNTEAFF.

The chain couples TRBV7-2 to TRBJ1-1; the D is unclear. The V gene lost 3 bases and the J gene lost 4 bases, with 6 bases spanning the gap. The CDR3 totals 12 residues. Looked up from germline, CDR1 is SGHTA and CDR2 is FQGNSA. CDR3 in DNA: TGTGCCAGCAGCTTCTCGAGCACTGAAGCTTTCTTT. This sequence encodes CASSFSSTEAFF.

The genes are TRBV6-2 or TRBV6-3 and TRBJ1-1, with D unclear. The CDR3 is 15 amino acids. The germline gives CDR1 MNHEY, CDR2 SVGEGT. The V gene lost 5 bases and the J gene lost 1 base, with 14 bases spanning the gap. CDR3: CASSRSPSRNTEAFF. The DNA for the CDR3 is TGTGCCAGCAGTCGCTCGCCGAGCCGGAACACTGAAGCTTTCTTT.

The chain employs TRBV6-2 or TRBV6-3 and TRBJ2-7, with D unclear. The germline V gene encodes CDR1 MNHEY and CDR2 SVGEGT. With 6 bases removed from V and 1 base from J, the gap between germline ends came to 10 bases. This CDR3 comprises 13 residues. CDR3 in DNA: TGTGCCAGCAGCTACAAGGGTTCCTACGAGCAGTACGTC. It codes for CASSYKGSYEQYV.

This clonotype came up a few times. In nucleotides, the CDR3 is TGCAGCGTTGAGTTTGTCGCGAACACTGAAGCTTTCTTT. Translation: CSVEFVANTEAFF. V is TRBV29-1 and J is TRBJ1-1; D not resolved. Germline V gives CDR1 SQVTM, CDR2 ANQGSEA. Trimming took off 3 bases at V and 1 base at J, with 9 bases between the two ends. The CDR3 runs to 13 residues.

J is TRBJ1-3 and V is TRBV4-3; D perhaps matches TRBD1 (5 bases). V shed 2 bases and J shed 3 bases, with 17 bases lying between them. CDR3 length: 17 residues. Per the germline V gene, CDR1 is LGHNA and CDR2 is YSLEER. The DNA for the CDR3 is TGCGCCAGCAGCCAATTTTTACACCGGGACGTTGGAAACACCATATATTTT. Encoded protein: CASSQFLHRDVGNTIYF.

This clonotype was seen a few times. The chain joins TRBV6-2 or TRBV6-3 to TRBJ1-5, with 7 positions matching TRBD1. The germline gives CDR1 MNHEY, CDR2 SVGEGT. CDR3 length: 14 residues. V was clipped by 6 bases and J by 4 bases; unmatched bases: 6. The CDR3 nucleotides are TGTGCCAGCAGGATGACAGGGAATAATCAGCCCCAGCATTTT. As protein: CASRMTGNNQPQHF.

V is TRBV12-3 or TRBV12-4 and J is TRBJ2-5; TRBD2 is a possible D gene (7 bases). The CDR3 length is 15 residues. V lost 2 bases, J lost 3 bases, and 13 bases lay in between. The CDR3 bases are TGTGCCAGCAGTTTAACAGGGACTAAAAAAGAGACCCAGTACTTC. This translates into CASSLTGTKKETQYF.